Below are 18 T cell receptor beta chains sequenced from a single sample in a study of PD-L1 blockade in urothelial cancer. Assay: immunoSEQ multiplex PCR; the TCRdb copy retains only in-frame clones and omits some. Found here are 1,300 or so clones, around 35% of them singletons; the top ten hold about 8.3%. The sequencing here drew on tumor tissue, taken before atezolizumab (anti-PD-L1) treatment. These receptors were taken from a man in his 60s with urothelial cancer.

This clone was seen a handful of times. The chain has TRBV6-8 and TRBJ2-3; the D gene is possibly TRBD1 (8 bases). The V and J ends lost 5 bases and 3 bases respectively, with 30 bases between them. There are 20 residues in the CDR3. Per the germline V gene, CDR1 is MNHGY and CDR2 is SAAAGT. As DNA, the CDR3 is TGTGCCAGCAGTCATAACGGGACAGGCTGTCCTAGCGGCGATACAGATACGCAGTATTTT. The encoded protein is CASSHNGTGCPSGDTDTQYF.

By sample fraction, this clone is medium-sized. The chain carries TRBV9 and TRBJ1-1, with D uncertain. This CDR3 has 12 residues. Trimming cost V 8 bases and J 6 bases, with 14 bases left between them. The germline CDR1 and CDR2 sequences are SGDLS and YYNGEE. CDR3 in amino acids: CARSLGVSEAFF. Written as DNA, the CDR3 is TGTGCCAGAAGCTTAGGTGTTTCTGAAGCTTTCTTT.

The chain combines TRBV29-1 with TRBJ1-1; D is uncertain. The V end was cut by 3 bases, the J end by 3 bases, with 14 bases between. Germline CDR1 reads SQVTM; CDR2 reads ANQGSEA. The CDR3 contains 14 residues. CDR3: CSVEGGGLDTEAFF. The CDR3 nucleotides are TGCAGCGTTGAGGGTGGCGGCCTGGACACTGAAGCTTTCTTT.

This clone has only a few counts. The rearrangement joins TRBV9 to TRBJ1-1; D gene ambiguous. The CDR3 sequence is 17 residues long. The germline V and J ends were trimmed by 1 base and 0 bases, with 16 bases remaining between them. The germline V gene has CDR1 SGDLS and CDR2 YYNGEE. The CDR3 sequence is CASSVLGRASMNTEAFF. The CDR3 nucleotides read TGTGCCAGCAGCGTATTGGGAAGGGCCTCGATGAACACTGAAGCTTTCTTT.

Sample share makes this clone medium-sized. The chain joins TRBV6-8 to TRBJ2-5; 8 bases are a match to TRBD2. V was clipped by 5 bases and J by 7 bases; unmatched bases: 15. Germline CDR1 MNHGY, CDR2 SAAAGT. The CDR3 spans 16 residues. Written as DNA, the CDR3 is TGTGCCAGCAGTCCCCCCCTCGGAGCGGGAGAAGGGACCCAGTACTTC. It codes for CASSPPLGAGEGTQYF.

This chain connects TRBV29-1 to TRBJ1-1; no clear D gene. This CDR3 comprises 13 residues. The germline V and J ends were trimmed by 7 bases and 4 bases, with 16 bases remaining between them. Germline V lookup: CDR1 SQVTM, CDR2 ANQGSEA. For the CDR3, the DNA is TGCAGCGCCTCCCCCGGGAGGGCCACTGAAGCTTTCTTT. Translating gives CSASPGRATEAFF.

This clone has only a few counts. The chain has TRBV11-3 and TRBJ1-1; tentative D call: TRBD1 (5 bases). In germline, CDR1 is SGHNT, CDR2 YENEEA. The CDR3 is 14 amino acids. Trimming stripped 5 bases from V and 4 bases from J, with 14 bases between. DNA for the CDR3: TGTGCCAGCAGCAACCGGGACGGTCGCACTGAAGCTTTCTTT. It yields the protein CASSNRDGRTEAFF.

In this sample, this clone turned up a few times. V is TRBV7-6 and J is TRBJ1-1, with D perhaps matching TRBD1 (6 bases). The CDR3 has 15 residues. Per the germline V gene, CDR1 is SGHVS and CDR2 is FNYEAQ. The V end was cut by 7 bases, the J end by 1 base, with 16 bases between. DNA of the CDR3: TGTGCCAGCAAGAGGGCAGGGGTAGGGAACACTGAAGCTTTCTTT. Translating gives CASKRAGVGNTEAFF.

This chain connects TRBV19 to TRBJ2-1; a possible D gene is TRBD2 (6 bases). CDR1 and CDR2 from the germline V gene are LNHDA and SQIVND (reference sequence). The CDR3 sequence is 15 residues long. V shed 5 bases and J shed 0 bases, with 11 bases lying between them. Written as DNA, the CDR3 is TGTGCCAGTAGTGCGAGCGGGCCCTCCTACAATGAGCAGTTCTTC. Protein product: CASSASGPSYNEQFF.

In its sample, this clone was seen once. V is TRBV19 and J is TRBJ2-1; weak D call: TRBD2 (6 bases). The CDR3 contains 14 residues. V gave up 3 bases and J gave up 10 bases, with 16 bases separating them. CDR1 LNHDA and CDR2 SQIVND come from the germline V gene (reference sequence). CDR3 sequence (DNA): TGTGCCAGTAGTATGATCTTGGGGGGATTCGAGCAGTTCTTC. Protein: CASSMILGGFEQFF.

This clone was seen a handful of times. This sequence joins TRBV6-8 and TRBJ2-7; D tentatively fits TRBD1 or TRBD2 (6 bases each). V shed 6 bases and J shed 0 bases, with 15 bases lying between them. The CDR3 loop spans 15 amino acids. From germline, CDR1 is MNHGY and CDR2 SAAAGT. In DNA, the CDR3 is TGTGCCAGCAGGGATAGAGAGGGGGGCTCCTACGAGCAGTACTTC. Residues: CASRDREGGSYEQYF.

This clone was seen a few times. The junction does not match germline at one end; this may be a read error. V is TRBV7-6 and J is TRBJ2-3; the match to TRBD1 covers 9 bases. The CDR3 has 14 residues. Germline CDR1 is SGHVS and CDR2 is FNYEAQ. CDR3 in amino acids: CASSRDRVTDTQYF. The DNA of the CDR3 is TGTGCTAGCAGCCGGGACAGGGTAACAGATACGCAGTATTTT. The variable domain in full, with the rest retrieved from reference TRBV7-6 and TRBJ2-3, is GAGVSQSPRYKVTKRGQDVALRCDPISGHVSLYWYRQALGQGPEFLTYFNYEAQQDKSGLPNDRFSAERPEGSISTLTIQRTEQRDSAMYRCASSRDRVTDTQYFGPGTRLTVL.

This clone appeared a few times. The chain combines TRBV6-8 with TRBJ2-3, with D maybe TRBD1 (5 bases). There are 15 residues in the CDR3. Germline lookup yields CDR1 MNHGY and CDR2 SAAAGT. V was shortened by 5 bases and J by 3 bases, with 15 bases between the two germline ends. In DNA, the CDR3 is TGTGCCAGCAGTGCTCGACAGTCGCAAACAGATACGCAGTATTTT. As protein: CASSARQSQTDTQYF.

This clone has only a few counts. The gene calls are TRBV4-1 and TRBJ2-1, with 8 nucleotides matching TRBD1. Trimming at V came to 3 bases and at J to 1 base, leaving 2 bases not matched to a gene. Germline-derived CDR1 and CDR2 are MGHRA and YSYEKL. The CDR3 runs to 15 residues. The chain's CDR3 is CASSQDRVSYNEQFF. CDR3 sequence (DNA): TGCGCCAGCAGCCAGGACAGGGTATCCTACAATGAGCAGTTCTTC.

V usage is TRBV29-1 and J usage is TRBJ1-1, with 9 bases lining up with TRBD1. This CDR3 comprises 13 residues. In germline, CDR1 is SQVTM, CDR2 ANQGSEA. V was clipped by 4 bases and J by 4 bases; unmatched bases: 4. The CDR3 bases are TGCAGCGTTGTACAGGGGGCGAGCACTGAAGCTTTCTTT. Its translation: CSVVQGASTEAFF.

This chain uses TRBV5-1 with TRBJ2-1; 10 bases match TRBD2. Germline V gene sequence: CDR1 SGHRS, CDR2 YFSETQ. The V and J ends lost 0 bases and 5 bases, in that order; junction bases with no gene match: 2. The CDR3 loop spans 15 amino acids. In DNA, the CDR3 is TGCGCCAGCAGCTTGGTACTAGCGGGGAACAATGAGCAGTTCTTC. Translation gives CASSLVLAGNNEQFF.

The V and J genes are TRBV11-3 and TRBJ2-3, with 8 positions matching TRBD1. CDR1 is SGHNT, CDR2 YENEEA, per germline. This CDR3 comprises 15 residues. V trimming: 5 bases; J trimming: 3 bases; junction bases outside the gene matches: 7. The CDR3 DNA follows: TGTGCCAGCAGCCCAGGGGGCGGTGGAACAGATACGCAGTATTTT. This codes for CASSPGGGGTDTQYF.

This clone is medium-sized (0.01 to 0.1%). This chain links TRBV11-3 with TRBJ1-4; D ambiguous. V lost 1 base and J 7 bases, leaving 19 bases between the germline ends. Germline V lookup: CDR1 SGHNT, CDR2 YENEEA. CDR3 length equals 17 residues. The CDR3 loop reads CASSLVPPGKGGEKLFF. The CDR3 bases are TGTGCCAGCAGCTTAGTACCCCCGGGGAAAGGTGGTGAAAAACTGTTTTTT.